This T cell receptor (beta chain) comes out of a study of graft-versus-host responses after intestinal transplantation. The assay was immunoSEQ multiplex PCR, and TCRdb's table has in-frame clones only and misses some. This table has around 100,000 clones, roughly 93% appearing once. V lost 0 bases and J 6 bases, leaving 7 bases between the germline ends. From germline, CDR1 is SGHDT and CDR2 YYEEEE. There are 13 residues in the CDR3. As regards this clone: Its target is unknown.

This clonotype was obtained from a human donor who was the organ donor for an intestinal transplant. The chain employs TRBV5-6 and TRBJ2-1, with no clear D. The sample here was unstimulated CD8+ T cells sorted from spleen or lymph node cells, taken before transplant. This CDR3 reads CASSLGEPNEQFF. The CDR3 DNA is TGTGCCAGCAGCTTGGGCGAACCCAATGAGCAGTTCTTC.